This TCR beta chain was captured in a study of shared clonotypes between healthy human individuals. General study findings and limits: The low donor count limited represented genetic and exposure-history diversity. Non-shared clonotypes had lower generation probabilities than clonotypes shared by all four sorted-subset donors.

V was cut by 9 bases and J by 3 bases, with 8 bases left in between. CDR3 length: 12 residues. Germline V lookup: CDR1 LNHDA, CDR2 SQIVND (reference sequence). Repertoires were generated with immunoSEQ multiplex PCR, while TCRdb's copy carries only in-frame clones and drops some. This sample has roughly 400,000 clones; 95% to 97% occur once, and the top ten carry approximately 0.32%. A word on this clone: Its antigen is as yet unknown.

The chain combines TRBV19 with TRBJ1-4; D gene ambiguous. The material sequenced was memory CD8+ T cells sorted from blood. Subset meaning: CD45RO+ cells pooled with CCR7-negative TemRA cells. This sequence was found in a man younger than 45 in good health. The CDR3 reads CASRGPNEKLFF. The CDR3 DNA sequence: TGTGCCAGCCGAGGACCTAATGAAAAACTGTTTTTT.